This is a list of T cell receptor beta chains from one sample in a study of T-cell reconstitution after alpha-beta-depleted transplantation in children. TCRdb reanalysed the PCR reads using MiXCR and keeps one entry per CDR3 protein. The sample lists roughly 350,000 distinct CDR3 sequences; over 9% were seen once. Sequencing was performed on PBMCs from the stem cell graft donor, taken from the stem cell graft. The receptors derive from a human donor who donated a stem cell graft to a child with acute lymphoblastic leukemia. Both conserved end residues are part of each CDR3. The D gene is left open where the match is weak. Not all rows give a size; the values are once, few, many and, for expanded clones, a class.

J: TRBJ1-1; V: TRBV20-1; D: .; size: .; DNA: TGCAGTGCTAGGTCCACGGAGAACACTGAAGCTTTCTTT; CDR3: CSARSTENTEAFF
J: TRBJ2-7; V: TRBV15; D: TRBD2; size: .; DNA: TGTGCCACCAGCAGAGATCGGACTAGCTACGAGCAGTACTTC; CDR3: CATSRDRTSYEQYF
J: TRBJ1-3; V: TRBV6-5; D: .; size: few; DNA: TGTGCCAGCAGTTTTCTTGGGCGTCACTCTGGAAACACCATATATTTT; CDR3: CASSFLGRHSGNTIYF
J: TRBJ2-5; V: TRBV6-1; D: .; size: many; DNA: TGTGCCAGCAGTGAAGTTCCCACCGGGGCAGGGGCTCCCCAGTACTTC; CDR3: CASSEVPTGAGAPQYF
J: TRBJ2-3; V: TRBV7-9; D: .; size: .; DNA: TGTGCCAGCAGCTTCACCCAATCTTCTAGGGCGGATACGCAGTATTTT; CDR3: CASSFTQSSRADTQYF
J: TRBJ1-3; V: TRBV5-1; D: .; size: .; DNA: TGCGCCAGCAGCTTGGGACAGAAGAAAGGAAACACCATATATTTT; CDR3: CASSLGQKKGNTIYF
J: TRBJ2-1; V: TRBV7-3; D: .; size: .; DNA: TGTGCCAGCAGCGGCTTCTACGGCAATGAGCAGTTCTTC; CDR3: CASSGFYGNEQFF
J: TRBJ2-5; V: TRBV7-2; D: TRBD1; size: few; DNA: TGTGCCAGCAGCCAATCGGACAGGTTACGGTGGGAGACCCAGTACTTC; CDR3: CASSQSDRLRWETQYF
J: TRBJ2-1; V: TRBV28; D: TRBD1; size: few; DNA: TGTGCCAGCAGTCTTAGGTCCCTGGGGACAGGGGTCTACAATGAGCAGTTCTTC; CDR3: CASSLRSLGTGVYNEQFF
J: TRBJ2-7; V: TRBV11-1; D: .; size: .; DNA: TGTGCCACCTCTCGGGACTTTTCCTACGAGCAGTACTTC; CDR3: CATSRDFSYEQYF
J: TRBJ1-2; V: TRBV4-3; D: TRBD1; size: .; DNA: TGCGCCAGCAGCCAAGATTGGGGACAGGGTCGTCCCTATGGCTACACCTTC; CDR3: CASSQDWGQGRPYGYTF
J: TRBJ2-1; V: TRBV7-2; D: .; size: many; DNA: TGTGCCAGCAGCTTCTCGCCCCAGGGCAATGAGCAGTTCTTC; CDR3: CASSFSPQGNEQFF
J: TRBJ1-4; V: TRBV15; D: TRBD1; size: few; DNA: TGTGCCACCAGCTTCCGACAGGGATTGGGTGAAAAACTGTTTTTT; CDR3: CATSFRQGLGEKLFF
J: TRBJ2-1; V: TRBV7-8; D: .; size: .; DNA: TGTGCCAGCAGCAAAGCAGTAGGGGGAGAGGATGAGCAGTTCTTC; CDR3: CASSKAVGGEDEQFF
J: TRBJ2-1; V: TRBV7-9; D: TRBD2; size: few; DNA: TGTGCCAGCAGCTTAGCCCGTCGGCGGGAGCAGCCGGAGCAGTTCTTC; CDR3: CASSLARRREQPEQFF
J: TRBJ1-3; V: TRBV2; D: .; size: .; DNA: TGTGCCAGCAGTGACCCCCTATCTGGAAACACCATATATTTT; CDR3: CASSDPLSGNTIYF
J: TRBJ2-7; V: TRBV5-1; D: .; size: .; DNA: TGCGCCAGCTCCCAAGGAGTCCTAGGCGCCTACGAGCAGTACTTC; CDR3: CASSQGVLGAYEQYF
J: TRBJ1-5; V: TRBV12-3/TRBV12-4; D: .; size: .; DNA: TGTGCCAGCAGTTCGCTCAGAAATAGCAATCAGCCCCAGCATTTT; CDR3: CASSSLRNSNQPQHF
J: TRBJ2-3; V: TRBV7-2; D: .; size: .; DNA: TGTGCCAGCAGCTTAGAAAGTCGCTCGAGGGGCACGCACTATTTT; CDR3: CASSLESRSRGTHYF
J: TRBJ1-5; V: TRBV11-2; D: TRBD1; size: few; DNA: TGTGCCAGCAGCCCCGGGACAGCGAATAGCAATCAGCCCCAGCATTTT; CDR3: CASSPGTANSNQPQHF
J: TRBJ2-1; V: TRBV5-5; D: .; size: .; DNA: TGTGCCAGCCTTGTTTCTCACAATGAGCAGTTCTTC; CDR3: CASLVSHNEQFF
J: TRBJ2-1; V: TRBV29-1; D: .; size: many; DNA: TGCAGCGTTGAAGACCCCACGGGACGACCCAATGAGCAGTTCTTC; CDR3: CSVEDPTGRPNEQFF
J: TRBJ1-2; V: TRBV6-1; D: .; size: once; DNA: TGTGCCAGCAGACCCCCGGTTCCCTCACACCCTAACTATGGCTACACCTTC; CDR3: CASRPPVPSHPNYGYTF
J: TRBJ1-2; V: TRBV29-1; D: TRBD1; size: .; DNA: TGCAGCGTTGATTCCCGGGGGACCGGACAGGGCTTTAACTATGGCTACACCTTC; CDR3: CSVDSRGTGQGFNYGYTF
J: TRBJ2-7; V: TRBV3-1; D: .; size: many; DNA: TGTGCCAGCAGCCAAGTCGTCGAACCCTTCTCCTACGAGCAGTACTTC; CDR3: CASSQVVEPFSYEQYF
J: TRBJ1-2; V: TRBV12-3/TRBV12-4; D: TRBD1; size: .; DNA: TGTGCCAGCAGTCGACAGGGGGCATATGGCTACACCTTC; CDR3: CASSRQGAYGYTF
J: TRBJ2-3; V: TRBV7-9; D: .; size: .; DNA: TGTGCCAGCAGCTTGAGTAGCGGCCTCACAGATACGCAGTATTTT; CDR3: CASSLSSGLTDTQYF
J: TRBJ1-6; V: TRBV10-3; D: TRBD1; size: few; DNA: TGTGCCATCAGACAGGGGGCCACCTATAATTCACCCCTCCACTTT; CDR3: CAIRQGATYNSPLHF
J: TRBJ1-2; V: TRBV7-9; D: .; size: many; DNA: TGTGCCAGCAGCTTAGAAGTGAAGGGGCACAGGGTCGGTGGCTACACCTTC; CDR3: CASSLEVKGHRVGGYTF
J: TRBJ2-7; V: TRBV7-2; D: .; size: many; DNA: TGTGCCAGCAGCTTACCAGCGAGCTACGAGCAGTACTTC; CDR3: CASSLPASYEQYF
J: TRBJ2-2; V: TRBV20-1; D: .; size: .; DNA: TGCAGTGCTCCGGTCGCGACTAGACTGGACACCGGGGAGCTGTTTTTT; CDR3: CSAPVATRLDTGELFF
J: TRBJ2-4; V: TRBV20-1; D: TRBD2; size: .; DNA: TGCAGTGCTAGGGACCGACTACTAGCGGGACGGGTCTTAGCCAAAAACATTCAGTACTTC; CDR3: CSARDRLLAGRVLAKNIQYF
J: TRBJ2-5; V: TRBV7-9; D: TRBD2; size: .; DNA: TGTGCCAGCAGCTCCGGGCGGGGGAGGATACAGTACTTC; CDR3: CASSSGRGRIQYF
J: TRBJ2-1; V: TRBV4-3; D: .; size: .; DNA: TGCGCCAGCAGCCAAGTGACAGCCTCAAGGGTTGATGAGCAGTTCTTC; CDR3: CASSQVTASRVDEQFF